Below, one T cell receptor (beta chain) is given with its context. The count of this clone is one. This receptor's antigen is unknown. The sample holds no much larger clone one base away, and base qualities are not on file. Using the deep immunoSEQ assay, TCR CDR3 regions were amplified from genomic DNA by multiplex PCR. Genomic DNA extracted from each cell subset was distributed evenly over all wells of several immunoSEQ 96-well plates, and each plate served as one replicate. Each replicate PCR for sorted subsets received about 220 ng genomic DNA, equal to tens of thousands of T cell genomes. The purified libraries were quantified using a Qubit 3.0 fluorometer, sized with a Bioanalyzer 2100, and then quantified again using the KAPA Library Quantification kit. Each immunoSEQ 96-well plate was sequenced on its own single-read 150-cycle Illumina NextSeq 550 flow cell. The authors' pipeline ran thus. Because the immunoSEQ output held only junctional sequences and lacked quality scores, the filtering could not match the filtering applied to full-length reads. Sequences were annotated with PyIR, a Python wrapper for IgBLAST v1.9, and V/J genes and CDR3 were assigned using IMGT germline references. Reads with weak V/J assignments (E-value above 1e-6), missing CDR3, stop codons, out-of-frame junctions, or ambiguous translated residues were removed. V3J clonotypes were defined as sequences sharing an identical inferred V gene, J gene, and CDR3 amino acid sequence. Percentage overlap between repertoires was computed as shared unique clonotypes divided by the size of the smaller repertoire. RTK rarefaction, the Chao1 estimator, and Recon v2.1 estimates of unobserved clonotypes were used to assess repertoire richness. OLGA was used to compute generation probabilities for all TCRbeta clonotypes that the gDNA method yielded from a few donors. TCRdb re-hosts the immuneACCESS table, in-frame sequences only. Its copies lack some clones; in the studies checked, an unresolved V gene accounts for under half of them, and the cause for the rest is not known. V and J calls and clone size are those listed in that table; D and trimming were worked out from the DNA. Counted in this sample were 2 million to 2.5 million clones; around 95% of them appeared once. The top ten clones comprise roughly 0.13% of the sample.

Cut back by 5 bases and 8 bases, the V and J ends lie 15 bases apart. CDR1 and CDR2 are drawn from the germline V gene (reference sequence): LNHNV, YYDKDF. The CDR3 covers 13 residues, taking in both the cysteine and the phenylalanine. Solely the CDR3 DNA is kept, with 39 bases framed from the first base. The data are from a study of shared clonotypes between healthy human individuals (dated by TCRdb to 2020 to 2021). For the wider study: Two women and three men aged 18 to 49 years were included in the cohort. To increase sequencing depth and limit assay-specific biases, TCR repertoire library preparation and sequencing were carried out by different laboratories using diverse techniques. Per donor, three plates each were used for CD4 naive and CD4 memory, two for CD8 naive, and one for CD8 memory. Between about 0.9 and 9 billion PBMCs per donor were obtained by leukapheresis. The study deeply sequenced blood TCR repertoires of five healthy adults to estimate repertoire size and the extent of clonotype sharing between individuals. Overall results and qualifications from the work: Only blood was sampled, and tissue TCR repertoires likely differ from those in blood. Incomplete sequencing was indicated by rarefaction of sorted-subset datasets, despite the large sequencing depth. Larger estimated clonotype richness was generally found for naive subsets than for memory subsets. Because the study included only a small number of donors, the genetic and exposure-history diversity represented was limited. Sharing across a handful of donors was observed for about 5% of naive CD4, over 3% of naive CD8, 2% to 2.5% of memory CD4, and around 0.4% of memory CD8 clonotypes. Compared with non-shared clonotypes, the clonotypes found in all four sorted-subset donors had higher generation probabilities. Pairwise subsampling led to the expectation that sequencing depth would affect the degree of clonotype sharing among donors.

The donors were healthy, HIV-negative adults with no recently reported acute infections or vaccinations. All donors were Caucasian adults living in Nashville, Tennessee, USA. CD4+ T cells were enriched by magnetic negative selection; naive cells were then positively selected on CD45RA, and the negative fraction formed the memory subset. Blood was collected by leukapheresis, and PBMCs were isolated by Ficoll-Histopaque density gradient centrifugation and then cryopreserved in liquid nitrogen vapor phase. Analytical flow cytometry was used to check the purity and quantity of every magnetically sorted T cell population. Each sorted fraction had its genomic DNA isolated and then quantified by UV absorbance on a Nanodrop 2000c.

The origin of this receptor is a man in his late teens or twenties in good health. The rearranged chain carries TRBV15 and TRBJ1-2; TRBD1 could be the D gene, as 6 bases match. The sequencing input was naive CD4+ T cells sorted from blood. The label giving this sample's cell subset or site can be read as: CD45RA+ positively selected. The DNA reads TGTGCCACCAGCCAGGACAGCTCTGGAGGCTACACCTTC. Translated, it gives CATSQDSSGGYTF.